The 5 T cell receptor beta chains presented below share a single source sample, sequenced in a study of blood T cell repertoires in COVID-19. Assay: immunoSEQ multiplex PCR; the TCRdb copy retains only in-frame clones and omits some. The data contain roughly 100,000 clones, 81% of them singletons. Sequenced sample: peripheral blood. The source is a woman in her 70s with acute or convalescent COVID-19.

Here the CDR3 DNA reads TGTGCCACAAGGCGGGAAGGAGACACTGAAGCTTTCTTT. Protein: CATRREGDTEAFF. This sequence joins TRBV2 and TRBJ1-1; D is unresolved. Germline V gene data show CDR1 as SNHLY and CDR2 as FYNNEI. Trimming pared 10 bases from V and 3 bases from J, leaving 15 bases between. CDR3 length: 13 amino acids.

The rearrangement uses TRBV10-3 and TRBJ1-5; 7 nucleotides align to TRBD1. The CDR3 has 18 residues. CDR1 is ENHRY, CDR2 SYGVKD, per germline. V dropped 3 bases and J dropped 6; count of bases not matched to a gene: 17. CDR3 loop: CAISEAFTGTQGGQPQHF. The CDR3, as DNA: TGTGCCATCAGTGAAGCCTTTACCGGGACCCAGGGGGGTCAGCCCCAGCATTTT.

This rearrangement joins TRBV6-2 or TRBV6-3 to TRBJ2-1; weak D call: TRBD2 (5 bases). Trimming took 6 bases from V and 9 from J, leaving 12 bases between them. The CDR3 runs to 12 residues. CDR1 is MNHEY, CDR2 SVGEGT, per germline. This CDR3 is CASSISGPEQFF. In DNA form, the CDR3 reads TGTGCCAGCAGCATAAGCGGCCCTGAGCAGTTCTTC.

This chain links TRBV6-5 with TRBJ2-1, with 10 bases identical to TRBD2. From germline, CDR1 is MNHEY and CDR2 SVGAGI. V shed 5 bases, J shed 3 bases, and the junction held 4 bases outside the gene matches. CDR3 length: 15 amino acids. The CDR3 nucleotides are TGTGCCAGCAGTCTCGGGACTAGCGTCTACAATGAGCAGTTCTTC. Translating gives CASSLGTSVYNEQFF.

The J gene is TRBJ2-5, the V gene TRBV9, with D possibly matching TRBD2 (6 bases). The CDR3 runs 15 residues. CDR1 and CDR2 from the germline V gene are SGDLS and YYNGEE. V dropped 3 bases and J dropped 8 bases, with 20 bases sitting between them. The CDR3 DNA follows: TGTGCCAGCAGCGCGAAGGCGGGCCGGGGGATAACCCAGTACTTC. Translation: CASSAKAGRGITQYF.